The rows below give T cell receptor beta chains drawn from one sample of a study of T-cell reconstitution after alpha-beta-depleted transplantation in children. TCRdb re-called the PCR reads with MiXCR, one entry per CDR3 protein. The table lists 440,000 or so distinct CDR3 sequences, 43% of them singletons. This sample comprised PBMCs, obtained before TCRalphabeta/CD19-depleted stem cell transplant. Receptor source: a girl aged 2-15 years with aplastic anemia, due to receive a stem cell transplant. Both conserved end residues are part of each CDR3. Some rows mark clone size as missing; the rest say once, few, many or name a class of expanded clone.

v_gene | abundance | CDR3aa
TRBV7-2 | . | CASSLASWYTHADTQYF
TRBV4-2 | many | CASSQESSGSRDEQFF
TRBV28 | many | CASMVPTDTQYF
TRBV9 | . | CASSDGVAGGADTQYF
TRBV20-1 | . | CSARGYRGRRGFAPQHF
TRBV30 | once | CAWSLAGRRTNEKLFF
TRBV10-3 | many | CAISRTGGQTSYEQYF
TRBV7-9 | many | CASSLEVGAREDGYTF
TRBV6-2/TRBV6-3 | many | CASSTGSEQYF
TRBV20-1 | . | CSAGRTGGGVHEQYF
TRBV12-3/TRBV12-4 | . | CASSSSSARTDTQYF
TRBV10-3 | . | CAISESFGGSDPYNEQFF
TRBV6-1 | . | CASRAGTSSEQYF
TRBV20-1 | many | CSARTRTPEISYEQYF
TRBV20-1 | many | CSARDLAGGITDTQYF
TRBV7-3 | . | CASSWGYTSGGAVETQYF